The present T cell receptor (beta chain) was sequenced within a study of spatial heterogeneity in lung cancer. Overall study: Beta-chain sequences consistently outnumbered alpha-chain sequences in detection.

TCRdb re-analysed the 5' RACE reads in MiXCR, keeping a single row per CDR3 protein. The table shows roughly 18,000 distinct CDR3 sequences, with 15% to 20% occurring only once. A remark on this clonotype: Its antigen is still unknown.

The V end lost 6 bases, the J end lost 8 bases, and 11 bases lay between the germline ends. CDR3 size: 12 residues. Study results and caveats: Compared with follow-up, resection was when ubiquitous expanded tumor TCRs appeared in blood more.

Time point given: sample taken at primary tumor resection. Whole RNA, which was extracted from tumor, nontumor lung tissue or frozen PBMC, was sequenced without any cell sorting. The rearrangement joins TRBV12-3 or TRBV12-4 to TRBJ2-1; D is unclear. This material consisted of PBMCs, taken at surgery. This receptor was identified in a male donor with early-stage non-small cell lung cancer. The CDR3 protein is CASSRNEYEQFF. CDR3 nucleotide sequence: TGTGCCAGCAGCCGCAATGAATATGAGCAGTTCTTC.